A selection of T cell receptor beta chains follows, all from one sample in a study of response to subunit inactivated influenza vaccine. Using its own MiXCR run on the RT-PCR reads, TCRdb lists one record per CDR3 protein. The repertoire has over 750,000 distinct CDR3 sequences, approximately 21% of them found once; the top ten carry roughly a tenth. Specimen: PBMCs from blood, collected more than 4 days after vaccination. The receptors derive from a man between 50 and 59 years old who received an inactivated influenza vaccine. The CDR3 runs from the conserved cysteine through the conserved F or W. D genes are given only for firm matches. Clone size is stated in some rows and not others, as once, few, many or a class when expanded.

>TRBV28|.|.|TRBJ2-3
CASSLQPPGLGGRDTQYF
TGTGCCAGCAGTCTACAACCCCCGGGACTAGGGGGCAGAGATACGCAGTATTTT
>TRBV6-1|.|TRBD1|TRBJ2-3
CASRPGTGKDTQYF
TGTGCCAGCAGGCCCGGGACAGGCAAAGATACGCAGTATTTT
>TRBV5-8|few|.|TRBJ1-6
CASSLQTESPLHF
TGTGCCAGCAGCCTCCAGACAGAATCACCCCTCCACTTT
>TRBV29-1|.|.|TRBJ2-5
CSVENRRARETQYF
TGCAGCGTTGAAAACCGGAGGGCTCGGGAGACCCAGTACTTC
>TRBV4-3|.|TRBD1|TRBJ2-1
CASSPAPRQGRDEQFF
TGCGCCAGCAGCCCGGCTCCGAGACAGGGTCGCGATGAGCAGTTCTTC
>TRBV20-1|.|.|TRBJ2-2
CSARDMGRGGELFF
TGCAGTGCTAGAGATATGGGGAGAGGCGGGGAGCTGTTTTTT
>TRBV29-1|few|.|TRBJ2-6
CSVARLGTGANVLTF
TGCAGCGTTGCTAGACTTGGGACTGGGGCCAACGTCCTGACTTTC
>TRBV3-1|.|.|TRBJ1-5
CASSEGPVNQPQHF
TGTGCCAGCAGCGAGGGACCGGTCAATCAGCCCCAGCATTTT
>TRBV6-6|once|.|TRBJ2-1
CASKGSREKFF
TGTGCCAGCAAAGGGTCAAGGGAGAAGTTCTTC
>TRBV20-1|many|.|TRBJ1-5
CSAGRDTGNQPQHF
TGCAGTGCAGGACGGGACACCGGCAATCAGCCCCAGCATTTT
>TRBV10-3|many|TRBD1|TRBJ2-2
CAITGQTNTGELFF
TGTGCCATCACGGGACAGACGAACACCGGGGAGCTGTTTTTT
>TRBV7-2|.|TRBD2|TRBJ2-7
CASSPGTSAFSYEQYF
TGTGCCAGCAGCCCCGGGACTAGCGCTTTCTCCTACGAGCAGTACTTC
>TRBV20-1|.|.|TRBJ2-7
CSARDLRQSFYEQYF
TGCAGTGCTAGAGATCTCAGGCAGTCGTTCTACGAGCAGTACTTC
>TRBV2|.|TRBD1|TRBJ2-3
CASSRGPVSTDTQYF
TGTGCCAGCAGTAGGGGGCCAGTTAGCACAGATACGCAGTATTTT
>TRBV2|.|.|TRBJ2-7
CASTPTDRNYEQYF
TGTGCCAGCACCCCTACCGACAGGAACTACGAGCAGTACTTC
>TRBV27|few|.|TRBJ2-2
CASSSDRITGELFF
TGTGCCAGCAGCTCAGACAGGATCACCGGGGAGCTGTTTTTT
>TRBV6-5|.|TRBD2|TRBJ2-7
CASSYTSGYEQYF
TGTGCCAGCAGTTATACTAGCGGCTACGAGCAGTACTTC
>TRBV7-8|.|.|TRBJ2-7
CASSLSTGLGYEQYF
TGTGCCAGCAGCTTGTCGACAGGCCTTGGTTACGAGCAGTACTTC
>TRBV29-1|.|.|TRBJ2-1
CSVASGRRYNEQFF
TGCAGCGTTGCCTCCGGGCGCCGGTACAATGAGCAGTTCTTC
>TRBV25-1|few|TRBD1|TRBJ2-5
CASSPRGHGETQYF
TGTGCCAGCAGCCCCAGGGGGCATGGAGAGACCCAGTACTTC
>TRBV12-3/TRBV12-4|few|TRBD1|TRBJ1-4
CASSFTGGDEKLFF
TGTGCCAGCAGTTTTACAGGGGGAGATGAAAAACTGTTTTTT
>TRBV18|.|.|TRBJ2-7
CASSHDRTLPYEQYF
TGTGCCAGCTCACATGACAGGACCCTTCCCTACGAGCAGTACTTC
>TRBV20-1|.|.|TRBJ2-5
CSARDGPRASAYQETQYF
TGCAGTGCTAGAGATGGGCCCAGGGCTAGCGCCTACCAAGAGACCCAGTACTTC
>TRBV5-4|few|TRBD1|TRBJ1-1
CASSLDRGDPEAFF
TGTGCCAGCAGCTTGGACAGGGGAGACCCTGAAGCTTTCTTT
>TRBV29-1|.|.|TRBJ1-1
CSVSRQSEAFF
TGCAGCGTCTCGAGACAGTCTGAAGCTTTCTTT
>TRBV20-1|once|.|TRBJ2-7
CSARLDYEQYF
TGCAGTGCTAGGCTAGACTACGAGCAGTACTTC
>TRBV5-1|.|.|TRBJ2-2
CASEPGITNTGELFF
TGCGCCAGCGAGCCCGGGATAACGAACACCGGGGAGCTGTTTTTT
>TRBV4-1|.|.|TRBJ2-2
CASSQRFNTGELFF
TGCGCCAGCAGCCAAAGATTTAACACCGGGGAGCTGTTTTTT
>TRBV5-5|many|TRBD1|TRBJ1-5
CASSAVGTGLGQPQHF
TGTGCCAGCAGCGCAGTTGGGACAGGGCTCGGTCAGCCCCAGCATTTT
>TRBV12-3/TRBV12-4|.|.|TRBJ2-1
CASSATEYNEQFF
TGTGCCAGCAGTGCCACAGAGTACAATGAGCAGTTCTTC
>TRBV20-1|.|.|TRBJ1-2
CRAPDPEYGYTF
TGCAGAGCTCCGGACCCAGAATATGGCTACACCTTC
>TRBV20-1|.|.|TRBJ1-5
CSARTRDQPQHF
TGCAGTGCTAGAACGAGGGATCAGCCCCAGCATTTT
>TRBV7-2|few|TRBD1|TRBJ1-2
CASSLGQGVKGYTF
TGTGCCAGCAGCCTGGGACAGGGAGTCAAGGGCTACACCTTC
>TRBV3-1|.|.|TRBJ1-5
CASSPSRDQPQHF
TGTGCCAGCAGCCCTAGTCGAGATCAGCCCCAGCATTTT
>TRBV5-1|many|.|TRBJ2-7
CASSSLPTGSYEQYF
TGCGCCAGCAGCTCCCTTCCGACAGGATCCTACGAGCAGTACTTC
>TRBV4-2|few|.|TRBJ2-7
CASSHGGRDNSYEQYF
TGTGCCAGCAGCCATGGGGGGCGGGACAACTCCTACGAGCAGTACTTC
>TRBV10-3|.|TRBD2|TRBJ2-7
CAISESGRGEQYF
TGTGCCATCAGTGAGTCTGGGAGGGGCGAGCAGTACTTC
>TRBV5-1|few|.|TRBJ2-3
CASSLWDGGTDTQYF
TGCGCCAGCAGCTTGTGGGATGGGGGCACAGATACGCAGTATTTT
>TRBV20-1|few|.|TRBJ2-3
CSLTGAYTDTQYF
TGCAGCCTAACCGGGGCCTACACAGATACGCAGTATTTT
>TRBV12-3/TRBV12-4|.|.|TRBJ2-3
CASSLGSVADTQYF
TGTGCCAGCAGTTTGGGCTCGGTTGCAGATACGCAGTATTTT